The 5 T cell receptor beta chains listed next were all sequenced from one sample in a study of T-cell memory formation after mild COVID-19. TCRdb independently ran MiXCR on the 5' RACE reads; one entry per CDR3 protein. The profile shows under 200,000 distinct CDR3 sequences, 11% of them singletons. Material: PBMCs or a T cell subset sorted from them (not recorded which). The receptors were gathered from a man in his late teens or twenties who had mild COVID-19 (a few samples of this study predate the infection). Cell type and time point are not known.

The CDR3, as DNA: TGTGCCAGCAGCTTAGGTCGGGTGGGGGGACCGACCGGTACGCAGTATTTT. It is translated as CASSLGRVGGPTGTQYF. V gene TRBV7-2 combines with J gene TRBJ2-3; tentative D call: TRBD2 (6 bases). Germline V CDR1 and CDR2: SGHTA, FQGNSA. Between the trimmed V and J ends, which lost 1 base and 8 bases, there was a span of 22 bases. The CDR3 is 17 residues long.

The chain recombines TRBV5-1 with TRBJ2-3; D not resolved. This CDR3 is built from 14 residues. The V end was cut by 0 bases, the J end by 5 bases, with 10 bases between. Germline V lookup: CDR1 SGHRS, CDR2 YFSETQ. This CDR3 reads CASSLEPTGDTQYF. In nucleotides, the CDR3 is TGCGCCAGCAGCTTGGAACCCACCGGAGATACGCAGTATTTT.

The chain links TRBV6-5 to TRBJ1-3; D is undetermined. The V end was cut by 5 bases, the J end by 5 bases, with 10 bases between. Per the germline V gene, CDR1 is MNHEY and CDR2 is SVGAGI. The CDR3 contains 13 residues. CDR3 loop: CASSPAGRNTIYF. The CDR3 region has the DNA TGTGCCAGCAGTCCGGCTGGCAGAAACACCATATATTTT.

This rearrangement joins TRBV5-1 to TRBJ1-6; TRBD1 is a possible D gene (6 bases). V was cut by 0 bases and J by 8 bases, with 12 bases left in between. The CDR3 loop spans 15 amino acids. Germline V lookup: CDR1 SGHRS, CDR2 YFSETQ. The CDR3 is CASSLDGTTYSPLHF. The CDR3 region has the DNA TGCGCCAGCAGCTTGGATGGGACAACTTATTCACCCCTCCACTTT.

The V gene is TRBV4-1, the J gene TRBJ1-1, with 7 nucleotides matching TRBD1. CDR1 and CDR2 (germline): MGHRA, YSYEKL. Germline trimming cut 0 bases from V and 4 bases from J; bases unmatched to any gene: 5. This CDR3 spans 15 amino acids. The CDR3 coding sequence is TGCGCCAGCAGCCAAGAAACCCCAGGGGGCACTGAAGCTTTCTTT. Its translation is CASSQETPGGTEAFF.